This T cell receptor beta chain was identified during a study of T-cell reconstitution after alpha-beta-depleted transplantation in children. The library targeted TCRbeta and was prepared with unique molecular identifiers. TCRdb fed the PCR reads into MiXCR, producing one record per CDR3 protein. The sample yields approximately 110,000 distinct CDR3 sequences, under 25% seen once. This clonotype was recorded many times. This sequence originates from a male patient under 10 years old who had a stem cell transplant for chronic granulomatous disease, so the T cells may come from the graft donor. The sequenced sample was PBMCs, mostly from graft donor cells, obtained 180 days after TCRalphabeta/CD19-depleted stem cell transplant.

Here the CDR3 DNA reads TGCAGCGTTGAAGGGGGACTAGCGGGAGGACCCTACGAGCAGTACTTC. This encodes CSVEGGLAGGPYEQYF. The chain joins TRBV29-1 to TRBJ2-7; 15 nucleotides line up with TRBD2. The CDR3 has 16 residues. Germline V gene sequence: CDR1 SQVTM, CDR2 ANQGSEA. After removal of 1 base from V and 2 bases from J, the junction contained 3 bases not matched to a gene.